This TCR beta chain comes out of a study of blood T cell repertoires in COVID-19. Whole-study context: Sample material is recorded as cDNA or gDNA derived from T cells, B-cell-depleted T cells, or PBMCs.

In the authors' methods: Using reference gene primer amplification, nucleated cell counts were estimated. Profiled with immunoSEQ multiplex PCR; TCRdb holds only in-frame clones, not every one. The V and J calls and clone size are taken from that table; D and trimming were inferred from the DNA. This repertoire shows some 83,000 clones, roughly 84% found once; its top ten account for roughly 3.5%. This clone was picked up one time. Specimen: peripheral blood. The sequence came from a man between 45 and 60 years old with acute or convalescent COVID-19.

The DNA for the CDR3 is TGTGCCAGCAGCTCCCAAGGAAGGGGGGGTACCCAGTACTTC. This gives the protein CASSSQGRGGTQYF. This sequence joins TRBV7-7 and TRBJ2-5; D may be TRBD2 (7 bases). Germline lookup yields CDR1 SSHAT and CDR2 FNYEAQ (reference sequence). The ends were cut back, 4 bases at V and 8 bases at J, with 17 bases in the middle. The CDR3 runs to 14 residues.